This T cell receptor beta chain was recorded in a study of human CD8 memory T cell subsets. The CDR3 contains 20 residues. The germline gives CDR1 SQVTM, CDR2 ANQGSEA. By UMI-labeled 5' RACE, the TCR beta libraries were made. TCRdb processed the 5' RACE reads again and assigns one entry to each CDR3 protein, with no DNA. Its table records about 17,000 distinct CDR3 sequences. The chain employs TRBV29-1 and TRBJ1-2; no DNA is available, so the TRBD1 call from TCRdb remains unchecked. This clonotype was obtained from a human donor in good health. The sequenced material came from CD8+ stem-like memory T cells (TSCM and TCM) sorted from PBMCs. Subset: stem-like memory CD8 T cells (TSTEM), CCR7+ PD-1- TIGIT-. CDR3 residues: CSVGRTGSGLGVKANYGYTF.